This record looks at one T cell receptor beta chain sequence and its context. Its antigen is not identified. The CDR3 extends over 15 amino acids. CDR1 SGDLS and CDR2 YYNGEE come from the germline V gene. V was pared by 0 bases and J by 4 bases, with 11 bases between. The data are from a study of long-term antiretroviral therapy in people with HIV. Researchers secured at least one pre-ART and at least two post-ART PBMC samples from each donor. The authors ran the immunoSEQ assay, v3.0, at survey level. Sequencing of each sample targeted 40,000-50,000 T-cell genomes. Libraries were prepared by immunoSEQ multiplex PCR; TCRdb keeps only in-frame clonotypes and omits some of them. The data show about 25,000 clones, with around nine tenths seen just once and around 5.3% held by the top ten. Study-wide results and limits: HIV repertoire CDR3 lengths ranged less widely than those of controls.

The chain couples TRBV9 to TRBJ2-1; the D is unclear. The sequence came from a man aged 25 to 40 with HIV. The specimen was unsorted PBMCs, collected less than 4.7 years after starting antiretroviral therapy. This chain's CDR3 is CASSVDGRPYNEQFF. Written as DNA, the CDR3 is TGTGCCAGCAGCGTAGACGGTAGACCTTACAATGAGCAGTTCTTC.